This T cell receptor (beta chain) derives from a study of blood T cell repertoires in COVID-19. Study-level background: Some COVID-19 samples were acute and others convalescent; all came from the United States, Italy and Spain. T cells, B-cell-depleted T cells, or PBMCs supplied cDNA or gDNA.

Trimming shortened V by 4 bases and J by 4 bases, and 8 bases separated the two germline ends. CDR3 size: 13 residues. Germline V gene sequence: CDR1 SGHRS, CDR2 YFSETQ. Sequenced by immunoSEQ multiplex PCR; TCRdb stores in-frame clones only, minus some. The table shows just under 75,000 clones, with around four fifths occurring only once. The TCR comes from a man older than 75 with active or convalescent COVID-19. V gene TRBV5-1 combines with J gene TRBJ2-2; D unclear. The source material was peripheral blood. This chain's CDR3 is CASSRTGTGELFF. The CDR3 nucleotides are TGCGCCAGCAGCCGCACCGGCACCGGGGAGCTGTTTTTT.